The rows below give T cell receptor beta chains drawn from one sample of a study of blood T cell repertoires in COVID-19. Using immunoSEQ multiplex PCR, the repertoire was profiled, and TCRdb retains in-frame clones only, with some absent. The table records hundreds of thousands of clones, approximately 90% of them present only once. Source material: peripheral blood. The receptor set was obtained from a man aged 18 to 29 with active or convalescent COVID-19. The CDR3 runs from the conserved cysteine through the conserved F or W.

j_gene,v_gene,CDR3aa
TRBJ1-3,TRBV11-2,CASSSLTSSGNTIYF
TRBJ2-7,TRBV7-3,CASSVGRSSYEQYF
TRBJ2-2,TRBV5-1,CASQGSSSATGELFF
TRBJ1-2,TRBV4-3,CASSRTGYGYTF
TRBJ2-1,TRBV6-5,CASSYGLAGGQNEQFF
TRBJ1-4,TRBV7-2,CASSRTGVNEKLFF
TRBJ2-5,TRBV3-1/TRBV3-2,CASSPAFSGRRGGTQYF
TRBJ2-1,TRBV7-8,CASSRPTGNEQFF
TRBJ1-1,TRBV2,CASLDGRGQGTEAFF
TRBJ2-5,TRBV2,CASSDVSPETQYF
TRBJ2-5,TRBV6-2/TRBV6-3,CASSARGREETQYF
TRBJ2-7,TRBV3-1/TRBV3-2,CASSQGTSGSYEQYF
TRBJ2-1,TRBV7-3,CASSLDWGTGQFF
TRBJ1-6,TRBV9,CASSLDGDSPLHF
TRBJ2-1,TRBV7-2,CASSSGLAGGGNEQFF
TRBJ2-1,TRBV10-1,CASSESGTSGRCRYNEQFF
TRBJ1-4,TRBV18,CASSIRDRVGNEKLFF
TRBJ1-5,TRBV7-2,CASSLSGGGNQPQHF
TRBJ1-2,TRBV7-9,CASSQDSITGGYTF
TRBJ2-1,TRBV12-3/TRBV12-4,CASSFRLANEQFF
TRBJ2-6,TRBV7-8,CASSRTGGLNGANVLTF
TRBJ2-7,TRBV19,CASASGGGPTYEQYF
TRBJ1-2,TRBV6-5,CASSYGQGKPYTF
TRBJ2-1,TRBV15,CATSSPSYNEQFF
TRBJ2-7,TRBV13,CASSFLVAGVAREQYF
TRBJ2-3,TRBV10-3,CAISEWGGTGGDTQYF
TRBJ1-1,TRBV28,CASRPLTYPLNTEAFF
TRBJ1-3,TRBV5-8,CASSLDGGGLGSGNTIYF
TRBJ2-7,TRBV7-9,CASSKALGAYEQYF
TRBJ2-1,TRBV27,CASSRTSYNEQFF
TRBJ2-1,TRBV7-3,CASSLGTGYNEQFF
TRBJ2-1,TRBV6-1,CASSDRLQIDEQFF
TRBJ1-6,TRBV9,CASSVDRSSYNSPLHF
TRBJ1-1,TRBV27,CASSLGGGWDTEAFF
TRBJ1-5,TRBV7-2,CASSLALPGQAQHF
TRBJ2-7,TRBV6-5,CATAFRVTPYEQYF
TRBJ1-2,TRBV29-1,CSVYTGSYTF
TRBJ2-1,TRBV7-3,CASSLVGGTSYYNEQFF
TRBJ1-1,TRBV13,CASSPGRSKTEAFF
TRBJ1-5,TRBV19,CASSISGGYQPQHF
TRBJ1-5,TRBV6-5,CASTARGGFGQPQHF
TRBJ2-2,TRBV6-2/TRBV6-3,CASSSAGAIGELFF
TRBJ1-2,TRBV6-1,CASSEWADRAGGYTF
TRBJ2-5,TRBV4-3,CASSQGTSGAQETQYF
TRBJ1-4,TRBV4-2,CASSPSAGSNEKLFF
TRBJ1-3,TRBV4-1,CASSYRDMISGNTIYF
TRBJ1-1,TRBV9,CASSVDGMNTEAFF
TRBJ2-7,TRBV5-1,CASRLQPGQDEQYF
TRBJ2-1,TRBV7-9,CASSLEGTGKRHGIF
TRBJ1-2,TRBV6-5,CASDGAGIYGYTF